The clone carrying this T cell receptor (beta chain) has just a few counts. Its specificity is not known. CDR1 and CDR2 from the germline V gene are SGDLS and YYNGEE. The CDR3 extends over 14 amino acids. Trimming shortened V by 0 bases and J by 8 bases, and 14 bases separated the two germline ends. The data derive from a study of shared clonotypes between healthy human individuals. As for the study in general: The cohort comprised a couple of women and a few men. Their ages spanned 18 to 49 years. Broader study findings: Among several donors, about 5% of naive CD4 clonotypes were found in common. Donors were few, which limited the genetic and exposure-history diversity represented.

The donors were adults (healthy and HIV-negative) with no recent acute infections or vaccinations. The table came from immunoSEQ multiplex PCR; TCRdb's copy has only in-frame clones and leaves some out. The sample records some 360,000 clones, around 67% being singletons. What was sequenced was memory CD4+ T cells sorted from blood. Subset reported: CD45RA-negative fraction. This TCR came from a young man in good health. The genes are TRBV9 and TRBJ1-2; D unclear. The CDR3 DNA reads TGTGCCAGCAGCGTAGATTTCGGGCAGCAGGGCTACACCTTC. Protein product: CASSVDFGQQGYTF. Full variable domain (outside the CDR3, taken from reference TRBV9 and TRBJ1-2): DSGVTQTPKHLITATGQRVTLRCSPRSGDLSVYWYQQSLDQGLQFLIQYYNGEERAKGNILERFSAQQFPDLHSELNLSSLELGDSALYFCASSVDFGQQGYTFGSGTRLTVV.